A selection of T cell receptor beta chains follows, all from one sample in a study of identical twins. TCRdb analysed the 5' RACE reads with MiXCR anew, one entry per CDR3 protein. The data show 570,000 or so distinct CDR3 sequences, nearly 10% seen once. The sample also formed part of further work on yellow fever vaccine responses in identical twins.

Sequencing was carried out using PBMCs. The source of these receptors is a woman between 18 and 30 years old in good health. Both conserved end residues are part of each CDR3. The order of the fields is clone size, D gene, V gene, J gene, CDR3 protein, CDR3 DNA. A D gene is named only where the DNA matches it firmly. Clone size is stated in some rows and not others, as once, few, many or a class when expanded.

many,NA,TRBV29-1,TRBJ2-5,CSVEDPWQMQETQYF,TGCAGCGTTGAAGATCCATGGCAGATGCAAGAGACCCAGTACTTC
NA,TRBD2,TRBV7-9,TRBJ2-1,CASSPIGTSGTGEQFF,TGTGCCAGCAGCCCAATTGGGACTAGCGGGACCGGAGAGCAGTTCTTC
NA,TRBD2,TRBV18,TRBJ2-1,CASSALAGEVNEQFF,TGTGCCAGCTCAGCCCTAGCGGGGGAGGTCAATGAGCAGTTCTTC
NA,TRBD2,TRBV27,TRBJ2-1,CASRQSGTSESDEQFF,TGTGCCAGCAGACAATCCGGGACTAGCGAGTCCGATGAGCAGTTCTTC
few,NA,TRBV6-5,TRBJ2-5,CASRYGSQETQYF,TGTGCCAGCAGATACGGCAGTCAAGAGACCCAGTACTTC
many,TRBD2,TRBV15,TRBJ2-1,CATSGTLAGGRNEQFF,TGTGCCACCAGCGGAACTCTAGCGGGAGGGCGGAATGAGCAGTTCTTC
many,TRBD1,TRBV27,TRBJ2-3,CASTGQATSPTDTQYF,TGTGCCAGCACCGGACAGGCGACAAGCCCCACAGATACGCAGTATTTT
many,NA,TRBV7-2,TRBJ2-7,CASSLDGSSYEQYF,TGTGCCAGCAGCTTAGACGGGAGCTCCTACGAGCAGTACTTC
many,NA,TRBV5-7,TRBJ2-2,CASSLVGGSNTGELFF,TGTGCCAGCAGCTTGGTTGGAGGATCGAACACCGGGGAGCTGTTTTTT
NA,TRBD2,TRBV12-3/TRBV12-4,TRBJ2-2,CAGRVRDTDTGELFF,TGTGCCGGGAGGGTACGGGATACCGACACCGGGGAGCTGTTTTTT
NA,TRBD1,TRBV18,TRBJ2-5,CASSGTGSETQYF,TGTGCCAGCTCAGGGACAGGCAGCGAGACCCAGTACTTC
NA,NA,TRBV7-3,TRBJ2-5,CASSLGWGTNQETQYF,TGTGCCAGCAGCTTAGGGTGGGGGACAAACCAAGAGACCCAGTACTTC
few,TRBD1,TRBV10-3,TRBJ2-2,CAISGVVDRATGELFF,TGTGCCATCAGTGGGGTGGTGGACAGGGCCACCGGGGAGCTGTTTTTT
NA,NA,TRBV5-6,TRBJ2-7,CASSLGGWGVYEQYF,TGTGCCAGCAGCTTGGGGGGTTGGGGGGTTTACGAGCAGTACTTC
many,TRBD2,TRBV27,TRBJ2-7,CASSYSGASYEQYF,TGTGCCAGCAGTTATAGCGGGGCCTCTTACGAGCAGTACTTC
few,NA,TRBV19,TRBJ1-1,CASSMAGYITEAFF,TGTGCCAGTAGTATGGCAGGGTATATCACTGAAGCTTTCTTT
many,NA,TRBV7-9,TRBJ2-1,CASSSMNSYNEQFF,TGTGCCAGCAGCTCTATGAACTCCTACAATGAGCAGTTCTTC
many,NA,TRBV20-1,TRBJ2-7,CSAAPGRQTIYEQYF,TGCAGTGCTGCCCCTGGAAGGCAAACAATCTACGAGCAGTACTTC
many,TRBD1,TRBV4-1,TRBJ1-5,CASSPIGTGGDQPQHF,TGCGCCAGCAGCCCGATCGGGACAGGAGGGGATCAGCCCCAGCATTTT
many,TRBD1,TRBV27,TRBJ2-7,CASLTGTAYEQYF,TGTGCCAGCCTTACCGGGACAGCCTACGAGCAGTACTTC
NA,NA,TRBV27,TRBJ1-5,CASSTDFSSNQPQHF,TGTGCCAGCAGCACGGACTTCTCGAGCAATCAGCCCCAGCATTTT
many,NA,TRBV7-9,TRBJ1-4,CASSSGPDSANEKLFF,TGTGCCAGCAGTTCCGGACCCGACTCCGCTAATGAAAAACTGTTTTTT
few,NA,TRBV29-1,TRBJ1-3,CSVVGSGNTIYF,TGCAGCGTTGTAGGATCTGGAAACACCATATATTTT
NA,NA,TRBV28,TRBJ1-1,CASSPSERNTEAFF,TGTGCCAGCAGCCCATCAGAGAGGAACACTGAAGCTTTCTTT
few,TRBD1,TRBV19,TRBJ2-2,CASSIEDRGTGELFF,TGTGCCAGTAGTATAGAGGACAGGGGCACCGGGGAGCTGTTTTTT
many,NA,TRBV7-9,TRBJ2-7,CASSSWVKYYEQYF,TGTGCCAGCAGCTCCTGGGTAAAGTACTACGAGCAGTACTTC
many,NA,TRBV7-2,TRBJ2-2,CASSHSTDGTNTGELFF,TGTGCCAGCAGCCATTCGACTGACGGTACAAACACCGGGGAGCTGTTTTTT
NA,NA,TRBV19,TRBJ2-3,CASTSSPDTQYF,TGTGCCAGTACCTCCAGCCCAGATACGCAGTATTTT
few,NA,TRBV12-3/TRBV12-4,TRBJ2-3,CASTRPTATDTQYF,TGTGCCAGCACCCGCCCTACAGCCACAGATACGCAGTATTTT
many,TRBD1,TRBV10-3,TRBJ2-2,CATRTGNDVGELFF,TGTGCCACTCGGACAGGGAATGATGTGGGGGAGCTGTTTTTT
few,TRBD2,TRBV4-1,TRBJ2-1,CASSPRTSGIEQFF,TGCGCCAGCAGCCCCCGGACTAGCGGGATTGAGCAGTTCTTC
NA,NA,TRBV12-3/TRBV12-4,TRBJ2-6,CASSGQPAGANVLTF,TGTGCCAGCAGTGGACAGCCGGCTGGGGCCAACGTCCTGACTTTC
few,NA,TRBV12-3/TRBV12-4,TRBJ2-6,CATNAGSGANVLTF,TGTGCCACCAACGCAGGCTCTGGGGCCAACGTCCTGACTTTC